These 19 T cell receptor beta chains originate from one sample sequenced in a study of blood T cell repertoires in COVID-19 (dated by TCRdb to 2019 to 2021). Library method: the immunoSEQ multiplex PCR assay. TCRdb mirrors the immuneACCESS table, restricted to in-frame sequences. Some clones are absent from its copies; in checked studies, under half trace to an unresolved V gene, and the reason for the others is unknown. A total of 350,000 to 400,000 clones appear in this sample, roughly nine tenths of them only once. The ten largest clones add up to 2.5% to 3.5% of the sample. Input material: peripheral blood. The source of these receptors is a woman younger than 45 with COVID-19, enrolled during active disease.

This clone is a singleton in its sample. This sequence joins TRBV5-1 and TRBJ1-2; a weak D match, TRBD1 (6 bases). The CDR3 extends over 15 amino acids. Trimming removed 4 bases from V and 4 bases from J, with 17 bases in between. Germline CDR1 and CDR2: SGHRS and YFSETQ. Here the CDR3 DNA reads TGCGCCAGCAGCCACCACAGGGATGGGAGCTATGGCTACACCTTC. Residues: CASSHHRDGSYGYTF.

CDR3 coding DNA: TGTGCCAGCAGCTTAGAGGGCAGGGGAGCGAATGAGCAGTTCTTC. This translates into CASSLEGRGANEQFF. This chain joins TRBV7-8 and TRBJ2-1, with D perhaps TRBD1 (6 bases). V was pared by 1 base and J by 7 bases, with 14 bases between. Germline lookup yields CDR1 SGHVS and CDR2 FQNEAQ. The CDR3 runs to 15 residues.

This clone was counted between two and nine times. CDR3 in amino acids: CASSPSTGSNTGELFF. CDR3 nucleotide sequence: TGCGCCAGCAGCCCCTCGACAGGGTCGAACACCGGGGAGCTGTTTTTT. This chain links TRBV5-1 with TRBJ2-2; 7 positions agree with TRBD1. The CDR3 length is 16 residues. Germline values: CDR1 SGHRS, CDR2 YFSETQ. V shed 4 bases, J shed 0 bases, and the junction held 6 bases outside the gene matches.

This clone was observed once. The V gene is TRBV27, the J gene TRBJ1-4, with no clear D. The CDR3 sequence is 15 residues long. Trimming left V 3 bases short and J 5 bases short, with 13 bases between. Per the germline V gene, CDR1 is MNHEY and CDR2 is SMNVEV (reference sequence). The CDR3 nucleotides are TGTGCCAGCAGTTTCCTATACCCCGGGAATGAAAAACTGTTTTTT. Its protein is CASSFLYPGNEKLFF.

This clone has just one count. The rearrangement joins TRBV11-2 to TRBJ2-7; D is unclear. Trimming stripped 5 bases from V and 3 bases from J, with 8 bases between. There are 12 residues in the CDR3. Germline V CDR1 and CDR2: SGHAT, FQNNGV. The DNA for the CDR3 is TGTGCCAGCAGCCCACAAGACTACGAGCAGTACGTC. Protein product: CASSPQDYEQYV.

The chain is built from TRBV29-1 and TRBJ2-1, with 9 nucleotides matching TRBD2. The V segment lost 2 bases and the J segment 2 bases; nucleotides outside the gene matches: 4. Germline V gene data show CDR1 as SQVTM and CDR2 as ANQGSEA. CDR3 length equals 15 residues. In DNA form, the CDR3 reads TGCAGCGTTGAATTTCGACTAGCGGCCTACAATGAGCAGTTCTTC. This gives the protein CSVEFRLAAYNEQFF.

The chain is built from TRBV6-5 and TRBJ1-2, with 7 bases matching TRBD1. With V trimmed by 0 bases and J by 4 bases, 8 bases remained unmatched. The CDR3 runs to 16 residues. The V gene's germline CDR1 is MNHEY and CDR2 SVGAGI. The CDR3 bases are TGTGCCAGCAGTTACTCGACCGACAGGGCGGTCTATGGCTACACCTTC. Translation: CASSYSTDRAVYGYTF.

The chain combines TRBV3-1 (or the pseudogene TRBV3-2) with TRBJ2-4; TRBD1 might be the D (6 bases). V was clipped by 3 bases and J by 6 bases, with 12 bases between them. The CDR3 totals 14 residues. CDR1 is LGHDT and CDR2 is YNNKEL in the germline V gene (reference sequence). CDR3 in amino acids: CASSHRDMGNIQYF. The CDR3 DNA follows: TGTGCCAGCAGCCACCGGGACATGGGAAACATTCAGTACTTC.

CDR3 protein: CASSLVGAVLYARQLKNTEAFF. CDR3 bases: TGCGCCAGCAGCTTGGTGGGGGCGGTTCTGTATGCGCGGCAGTTGAAAAACACTGAAGCTTTCTTT. The J gene is TRBJ1-1, the V gene TRBV5-1; D might be TRBD1 (6 bases). CDR1 is SGHRS, CDR2 YFSETQ, per germline. This CDR3 has 22 amino acids. V was pared by 0 bases and J by 2 bases, with 32 bases between.

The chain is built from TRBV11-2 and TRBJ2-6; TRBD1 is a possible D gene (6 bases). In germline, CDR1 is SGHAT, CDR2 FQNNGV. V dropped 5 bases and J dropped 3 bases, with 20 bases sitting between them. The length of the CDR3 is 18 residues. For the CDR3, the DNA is TGTGCCAGCAGCCAAGGGGGTCTAGGGGCGGTTGGGGCCAACGTCCTGACTTTC. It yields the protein CASSQGGLGAVGANVLTF.

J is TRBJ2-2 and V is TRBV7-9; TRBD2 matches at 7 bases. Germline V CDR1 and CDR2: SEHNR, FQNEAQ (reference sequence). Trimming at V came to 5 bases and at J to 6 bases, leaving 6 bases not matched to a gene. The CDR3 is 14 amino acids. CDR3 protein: CASSPGLVSGELFF. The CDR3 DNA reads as TGTGCCAGCAGCCCCGGACTAGTTTCCGGGGAGCTGTTTTTT.

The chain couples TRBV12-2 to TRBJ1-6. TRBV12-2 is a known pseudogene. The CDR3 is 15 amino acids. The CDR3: CASRLVGGNNSPLHF. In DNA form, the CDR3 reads TGTGCAAGTCGCTTAGTCGGGGGAAACAATTCACCCCTCCACTTT.

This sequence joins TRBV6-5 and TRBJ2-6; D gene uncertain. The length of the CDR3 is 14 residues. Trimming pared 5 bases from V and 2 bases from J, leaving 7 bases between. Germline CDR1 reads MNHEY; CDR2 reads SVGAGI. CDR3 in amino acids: CASSPVAGANVLTF. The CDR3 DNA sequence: TGTGCCAGCAGTCCGGTAGCTGGGGCCAACGTCCTGACTTTC.

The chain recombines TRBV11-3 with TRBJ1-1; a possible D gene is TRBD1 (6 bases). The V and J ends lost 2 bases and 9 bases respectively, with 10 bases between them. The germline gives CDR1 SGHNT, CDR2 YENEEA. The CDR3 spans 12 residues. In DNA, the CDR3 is TGTGCCAGCAGCTTATCGACAGGCAAAGCTTTCTTT. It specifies CASSLSTGKAFF.

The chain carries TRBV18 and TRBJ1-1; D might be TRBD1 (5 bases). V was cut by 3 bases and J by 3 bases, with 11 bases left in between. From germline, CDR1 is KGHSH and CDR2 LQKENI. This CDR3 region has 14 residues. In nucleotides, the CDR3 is TGTGCCAGCTCACCGGGGGGTGGGGACACTGAAGCTTTCTTT. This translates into CASSPGGGDTEAFF.

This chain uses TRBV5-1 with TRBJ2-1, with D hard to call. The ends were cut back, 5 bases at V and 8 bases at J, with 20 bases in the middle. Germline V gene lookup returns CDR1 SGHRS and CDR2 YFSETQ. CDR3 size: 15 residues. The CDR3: CASRKRTPPLDEQFF. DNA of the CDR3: TGCGCCAGCAGAAAGCGAACCCCTCCTCTCGATGAGCAGTTCTTC.

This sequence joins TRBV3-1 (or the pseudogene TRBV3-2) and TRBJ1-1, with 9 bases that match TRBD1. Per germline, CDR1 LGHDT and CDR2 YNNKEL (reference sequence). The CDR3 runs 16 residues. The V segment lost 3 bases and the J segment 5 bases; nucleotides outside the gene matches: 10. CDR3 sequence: CASSHHGQGLGTEAFF. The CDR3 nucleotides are TGTGCCAGCAGCCACCACGGACAGGGGTTGGGTACTGAAGCTTTCTTT.

The CDR3 DNA is TGTGCCAGCTCCCCGGGACTAGCGGGAGTGGGTAAAGATACGCAGTATTTT. Encoded protein: CASSPGLAGVGKDTQYF. The chain employs TRBV18 and TRBJ2-3; 14 positions agree with TRBD2. Germline-derived CDR1 and CDR2 are KGHSH and LQKENI. The CDR3 is 17 residues long. V shed 6 bases, J shed 5 bases, and the junction held 10 bases outside the gene matches.

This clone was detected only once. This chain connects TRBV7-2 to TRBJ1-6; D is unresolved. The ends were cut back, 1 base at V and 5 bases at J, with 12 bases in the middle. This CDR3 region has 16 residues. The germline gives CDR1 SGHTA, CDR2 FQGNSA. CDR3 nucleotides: TGTGCCAGCAGCTTAGACAGCCACCGTAATAATTCACCCCTCCACTTT. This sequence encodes CASSLDSHRNNSPLHF.